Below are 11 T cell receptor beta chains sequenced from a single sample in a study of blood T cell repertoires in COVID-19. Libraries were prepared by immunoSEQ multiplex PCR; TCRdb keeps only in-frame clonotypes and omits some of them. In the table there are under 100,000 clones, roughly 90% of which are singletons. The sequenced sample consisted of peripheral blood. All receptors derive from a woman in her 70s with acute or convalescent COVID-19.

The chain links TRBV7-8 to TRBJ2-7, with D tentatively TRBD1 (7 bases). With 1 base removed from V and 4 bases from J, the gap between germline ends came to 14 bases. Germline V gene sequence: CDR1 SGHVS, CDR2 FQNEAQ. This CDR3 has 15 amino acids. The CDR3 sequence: CASSLGAGGPYEQYV. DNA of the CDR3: TGTGCCAGCAGCTTAGGAGCAGGGGGGCCGTACGAGCAGTACGTC.

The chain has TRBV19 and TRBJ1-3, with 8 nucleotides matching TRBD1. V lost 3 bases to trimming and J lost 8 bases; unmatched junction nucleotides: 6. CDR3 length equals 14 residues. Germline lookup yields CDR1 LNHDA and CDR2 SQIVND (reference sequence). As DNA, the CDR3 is TGTGCCAGTAGTATGGACAGGGCGGTCGACACCATATATTTT. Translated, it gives CASSMDRAVDTIYF.

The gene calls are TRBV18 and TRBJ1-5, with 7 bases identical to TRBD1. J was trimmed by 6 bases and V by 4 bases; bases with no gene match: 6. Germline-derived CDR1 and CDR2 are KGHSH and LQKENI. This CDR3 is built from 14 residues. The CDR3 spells CASSQGTVFQPQHF. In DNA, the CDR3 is TGTGCCAGCTCACAGGGGACAGTTTTTCAGCCCCAGCATTTT.

The CDR3 loop is CASSPSPGDTQYF. The CDR3 nucleotides are TGCGCCAGCAGCCCGAGCCCTGGAGATACGCAGTATTTT. The chain has TRBV5-1 and TRBJ2-3, with no clear D. Germline assignment: CDR1 SGHRS and CDR2 YFSETQ. The CDR3 spans 13 residues. V lost 4 bases and J 5 bases, leaving 11 bases between the germline ends.

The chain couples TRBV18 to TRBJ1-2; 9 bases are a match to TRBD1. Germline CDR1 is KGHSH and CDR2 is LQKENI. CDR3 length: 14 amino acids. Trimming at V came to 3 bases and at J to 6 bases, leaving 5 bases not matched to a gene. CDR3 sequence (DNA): TGTGCCAGCTCACCGATGGGACAGGGTGATGGCTACACCTTC. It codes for CASSPMGQGDGYTF.

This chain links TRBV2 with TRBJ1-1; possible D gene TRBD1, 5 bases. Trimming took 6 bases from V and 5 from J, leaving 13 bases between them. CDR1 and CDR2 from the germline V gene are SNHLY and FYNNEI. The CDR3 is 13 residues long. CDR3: CASRLGRETEAFF. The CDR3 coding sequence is TGTGCCAGCAGGTTGGGGCGGGAGACTGAAGCTTTCTTT.

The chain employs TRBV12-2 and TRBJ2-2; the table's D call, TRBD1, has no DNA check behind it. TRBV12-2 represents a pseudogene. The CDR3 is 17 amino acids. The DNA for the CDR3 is TGTGCAAGTCGCTTAAAAGGAGGACAGGGGCCCACCGGGGAGCTGTTTTTT. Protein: CASRLKGGQGPTGELFF.

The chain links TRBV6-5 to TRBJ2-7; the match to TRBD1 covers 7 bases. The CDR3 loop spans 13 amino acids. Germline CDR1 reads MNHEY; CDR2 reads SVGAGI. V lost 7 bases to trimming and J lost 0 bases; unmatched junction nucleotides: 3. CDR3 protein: CASNRDSSYEQYF. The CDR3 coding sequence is TGTGCCAGCAACCGGGACAGCTCCTACGAGCAGTACTTC.

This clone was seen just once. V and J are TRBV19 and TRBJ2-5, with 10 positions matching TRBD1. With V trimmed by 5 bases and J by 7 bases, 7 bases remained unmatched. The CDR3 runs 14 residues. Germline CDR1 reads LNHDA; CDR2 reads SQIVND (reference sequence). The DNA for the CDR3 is TGTGCCAGTAGTGCAACCGGGACAGGGGTGACCCAGTACTTC. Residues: CASSATGTGVTQYF.

The CDR3 region has the DNA TGCGCCAGCAGCTCAACCCAGTATGGCTACACCTTC. Translation gives CASSSTQYGYTF. The chain couples TRBV5-1 to TRBJ1-2; D unclear. V lost 3 bases to trimming and J lost 5 bases, with 8 bases between them. CDR3 size: 12 residues. Per the germline V gene, CDR1 is SGHRS and CDR2 is YFSETQ. Full variable domain (rest looked up from reference TRBV5-1 and TRBJ1-2): KAGVTQTPRYLIKTRGQQVTLSCSPISGHRSVSWYQQTPGQGLQFLFEYFSETQRNKGNFPGRFSGRQFSNSRSEMNVSTLELGDSALYLCASSSTQYGYTFGSGTRLTVV.

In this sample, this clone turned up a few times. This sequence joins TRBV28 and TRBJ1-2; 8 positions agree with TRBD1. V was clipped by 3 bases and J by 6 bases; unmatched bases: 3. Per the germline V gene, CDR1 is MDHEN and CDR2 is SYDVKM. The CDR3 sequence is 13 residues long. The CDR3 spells CASSFSGGNGYTF. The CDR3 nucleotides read TGTGCCAGCAGTTTTTCAGGGGGCAATGGCTACACCTTC.